The 6 T cell receptor beta chains presented below share a single source sample, sequenced in a study of blood T cell repertoires in COVID-19. The repertoire was sequenced with immunoSEQ multiplex PCR; TCRdb's copy has only in-frame clones and lacks some. The repertoire has roughly 250,000 clones, 82% of them found once; the top ten carry roughly 12%. Material: peripheral blood. The source of these receptors is a woman in her fifties or sixties with active or convalescent COVID-19.

The CDR3 bases are TGTGCCAGCTCACTCCGGACTAGCGGTGCCACAGATACGCAGTATTTT. It translates to CASSLRTSGATDTQYF. The V and J genes are TRBV18 and TRBJ2-3; 10 nucleotides match TRBD2. This CDR3 has 16 residues. Per the germline V gene, CDR1 is KGHSH and CDR2 is LQKENI. Unmatched junction bases numbered 6, after V lost 4 bases and J lost 2 bases.

The V gene is TRBV27, the J gene TRBJ1-2, with D tentatively TRBD1 (5 bases). V dropped 5 bases and J dropped 7 bases, with 17 bases sitting between them. This CDR3 has 14 amino acids. Germline V lookup: CDR1 MNHEY, CDR2 SMNVEV (reference sequence). The CDR3 bases are TGTGCCAGCAGTAGCGGCGGGGCCGGGTCTGGCTACACCTTC. This codes for CASSSGGAGSGYTF.

The chain employs TRBV5-1 and TRBJ2-3; 12 bases map to TRBD2. Germline CDR1 and CDR2: SGHRS and YFSETQ. The CDR3 is made up of 16 amino acids. With 4 bases clipped from V and 3 bases from J, the junction kept 6 bases outside the gene matches. In DNA, the CDR3 is TGCGCCAGCAGCCAGACTAGCGGGGGAGCAACAGATACGCAGTATTTT. Protein: CASSQTSGGATDTQYF.

The chain is built from TRBV10-3 and TRBJ2-3; TRBD1 matches 8 bases. The CDR3 runs to 15 residues. Germline trimming cut 6 bases from V and 2 bases from J; bases unmatched to any gene: 7. Germline V gene data show CDR1 as ENHRY and CDR2 as SYGVKD. The CDR3 bases are TGTGCCATCAGAGGACAGGGTCTTACCACAGATACGCAGTATTTT. It specifies CAIRGQGLTTDTQYF.

The V gene is TRBV12-5, the J gene TRBJ2-7, with a weak D call TRBD1 (6 bases). This CDR3 has 14 amino acids. V lost 5 bases to trimming and J lost 2 bases, with 13 bases between them. Germline loops: CDR1 LGHNT, CDR2 FRNRAP. The CDR3 sequence: CASGLWTVPYEQYF. In DNA, the CDR3 is TGTGCTAGTGGTCTGTGGACAGTTCCCTACGAGCAGTACTTC.

DNA for the CDR3: TGTGCCAGCAGTTTGGCGGGACAGGGTGGTCACAACTATGGCTACACCTTC. Translation: CASSLAGQGGHNYGYTF. This rearrangement joins TRBV28 to TRBJ1-2; 9 bases match TRBD1. The V gene end was trimmed by 3 bases and the J gene end by 2 bases; junction bases not matched to a gene: 10. CDR1 is MDHEN and CDR2 is SYDVKM in the germline V gene. The length of the CDR3 is 17 residues.